The sample holds a few counts of the clone carrying this TCR beta chain. CDR1 and CDR2 (germline): SGHRS, YFSETQ. CDR3 length: 14 residues. Trimming cost V 4 bases and J 2 bases; bases outside gene matches: 2. The data were obtained in a study of response to subunit inactivated influenza vaccine. TCRdb reprocessed the RT-PCR reads with MiXCR, giving one entry per CDR3 protein. The sample contains around 600,000 distinct CDR3 sequences, around 11% of which appear only once. Another study also made use of these data, one on T cells expressing NK-cell markers. From that second work: UMIs accompanied the 5'RACE template switching by which TCR beta cDNA was made. The sorts in several experiments were restricted to alpha-beta TCR T cells by an anti-gamma-delta TCR antibody.

The J gene is TRBJ1-4, the V gene TRBV5-1; 7 nucleotides agree with TRBD1. The origin of this receptor is a man aged 50 to 59 who received an inactivated influenza vaccine. Here the sequenced sample was PBMCs from blood, taken on the day of vaccination. CDR3 region: CASSATGTNEKLFF. In DNA form, the CDR3 reads TGCGCCAGCAGCGCGACAGGGACTAATGAAAAACTGTTTTTT.